Below, 24 T cell receptor beta chains from the same sample are listed, as sequenced in a study of blood T cell repertoires in COVID-19. Libraries were prepared by immunoSEQ multiplex PCR; TCRdb keeps only in-frame clonotypes and omits some of them. The table has 11,000 to 15,000 clones, 85% to 90% seen once. Sequenced: peripheral blood. All receptors derive from a human donor in a cohort sampled during active COVID-19.

The chain carries TRBV11-3 and TRBJ2-7; no firm D call. The V end lost 5 bases, the J end lost 0 bases, and 11 bases lay between the germline ends. Germline CDR1 and CDR2: SGHNT and YENEEA. The CDR3 covers 14 residues. CDR3 in DNA: TGTGCCAGCAGCCGATATATGAGCTCCTACGAGCAGTACTTC. This encodes CASSRYMSSYEQYF.

The chain employs TRBV4-3 and TRBJ2-1; 7 bases fit TRBD2. Germline-derived CDR1 and CDR2 are LGHNA and YSLEER. This CDR3 is 16 amino acids long. V was pared by 3 bases and J by 0 bases, with 5 bases of the junction left unmatched. DNA of the CDR3: TGCGCCAGCAGCCAGGGGAGGGGCGGCTCCTACAATGAGCAGTTCTTC. As protein: CASSQGRGGSYNEQFF.

The rearrangement uses TRBV29-1 and TRBJ1-2, with TRBD1 as a possible D gene (6 bases). The V end was cut by 5 bases, the J end by 9 bases, with 16 bases between. Germline V gene lookup returns CDR1 SQVTM and CDR2 ANQGSEA. This CDR3 is built from 12 residues. The CDR3 DNA sequence: TGCAGCGTTCGGGGGGCCGGGCAGAGCTACACCTTC. It translates to CSVRGAGQSYTF. Looking up the rest from reference TRBV29-1 and TRBJ1-2 gives the full variable domain: SAVISQKPSRDICQRGTSLTIQCQVDSQVTMMFWYRQQPGQSLTLIATANQGSEATYESGFVIDKFPISRPNLTFSTLTVSNMSPEDSSIYLCSVRGAGQSYTFGSGTRLTVV.

This clone was detected a few times. The chain combines TRBV3-1 (or the pseudogene TRBV3-2) with TRBJ1-1, with 11 bases that match TRBD1. Trimming took 5 bases from V and 5 from J; bases not matched to a gene: 7. This CDR3 has 15 amino acids. Germline CDR1 LGHDT, CDR2 YNNKEL (reference sequence). CDR3 coding DNA: TGTGCCAGCAGCAAAGGGACAGGGGGGAGAACTGAAGCTTTCTTT. This codes for CASSKGTGGRTEAFF.

The chain uses TRBV30 and TRBJ1-6; tentatively, D is TRBD1 (5 bases). The ends were cut back, 4 bases at V and 5 bases at J, with 12 bases in the middle. The CDR3 contains 14 residues. The germline CDR1 and CDR2 sequences are GTSNPN and SVGIG (reference sequence). CDR3 amino acids: CAWILTGDNSPLHF. The DNA of the CDR3 is TGTGCCTGGATCCTGACGGGGGATAATTCACCCCTCCACTTT.

This chain uses TRBV4-2 with TRBJ2-3; TRBD2 agrees at 16 bases. The CDR3 spans 18 residues. Germline loops: CDR1 LGHNA, CDR2 YNFKEQ. V gave up 4 bases and J gave up 6 bases; unmatched junction bases: 10. CDR3 region: CASSRTGTSGRAGDTQYF. CDR3 nucleotides: TGTGCCAGCAGCCGAACCGGGACTAGCGGGAGGGCCGGGGATACGCAGTATTTT.

V gene TRBV7-9 combines with J gene TRBJ2-6; 7 bases are a match to TRBD1. The trim removed 3 bases at V and 2 bases at J, leaving 7 bases unmatched. Germline V gives CDR1 SEHNR, CDR2 FQNEAQ (reference sequence). The CDR3 is 17 residues long. The CDR3: CASSFDRAVPGANVLTF. CDR3 sequence (DNA): TGTGCCAGCAGCTTTGACAGGGCCGTCCCTGGGGCCAACGTCCTGACTTTC.

The V and J genes are TRBV6-6 and TRBJ1-1; 8 bases are a match to TRBD1. This CDR3 has 16 amino acids. The J segment lost 5 bases and the V segment lost 6 bases, leaving 14 bases of the junction unmatched. Germline V gene sequence: CDR1 MNHNY, CDR2 SVGAGI (reference sequence). CDR3 amino acids: CASRPIQQGARTEAFF. Written as DNA, the CDR3 is TGTGCCAGCAGACCTATCCAGCAGGGGGCTAGGACTGAAGCTTTCTTT.

This clone came up a few times. This sequence joins TRBV12-3 or TRBV12-4 and TRBJ1-3; D gene uncertain. The CDR3 runs to 11 residues. Trimming shortened V by 5 bases and J by 8 bases, and 7 bases separated the two germline ends. CDR3 in DNA: TGTGCCAGCAGTAGAGGAGACACCATATATTTT. This encodes CASSRGDTIYF.

The chain carries TRBV4-3 and TRBJ2-1; D remains unclear. Germline CDR1 is LGHNA and CDR2 is YSLEER. The CDR3 sequence is 13 residues long. V was shortened by 4 bases and J by 5 bases, with 9 bases between the two germline ends. DNA of the CDR3: TGCGCCAGCAGCCCAAACTTACACAATGAGCAGTTCTTC. This codes for CASSPNLHNEQFF.

The sample holds a few counts of this clone. In nucleotides, the CDR3 is TGTGCCAGCAGGGCCGGGACAGAATACACAGATACGCAGTATTTT. It codes for CASRAGTEYTDTQYF. This rearrangement joins TRBV6-6 to TRBJ2-3; 7 bases agree with TRBD1. J gave up 2 bases and V 6 bases, and 8 bases lay outside the gene matches. CDR3 length equals 15 residues. Germline V gene sequence: CDR1 MNHNY, CDR2 SVGAGI (reference sequence).

V is TRBV4-1 and J is TRBJ1-1; 11 nucleotides agree with TRBD1. Germline CDR1 reads MGHRA; CDR2 reads YSYEKL. This CDR3 has 18 residues. Losses at the gene ends were 5 bases for V and 4 bases for J; bases not matched to a gene: 15. The chain's CDR3 is CASSSSKIRDRGVTEAFF. The CDR3 nucleotides read TGCGCCAGCAGCTCTTCCAAAATCCGGGACAGGGGGGTCACTGAAGCTTTCTTT.

The chain employs TRBV20-1 and TRBJ1-1; D is perhaps TRBD1 (6 bases). The CDR3 consists of 13 residues. The germline V gene has CDR1 DFQATT and CDR2 SNEGSKA (reference sequence). V lost 3 bases to trimming and J lost 4 bases, with 12 bases between them. CDR3 in amino acids: CSASGGRVTEAFF. The CDR3 DNA follows: TGCAGTGCTAGTGGGGGCAGGGTCACTGAAGCTTTCTTT.

The V call is TRBV28, the J call TRBJ2-7; 12 bases match TRBD2. From germline, CDR1 is MDHEN and CDR2 SYDVKM. Trimming took 7 bases from V and 7 from J; bases not matched to a gene: 11. CDR3 length equals 15 residues. The CDR3 DNA reads as TGTGCCAGCAATGAGGGACTAGCGGGCCAAAAGGAGCAGTACTTC. Protein sequence: CASNEGLAGQKEQYF.

The V and J genes are TRBV28 and TRBJ2-4, with TRBD1 identical over 8 bases. CDR1 and CDR2 (germline): MDHEN, SYDVKM. The trim removed 6 bases at V and 2 bases at J, leaving 18 bases unmatched. This CDR3 has 19 residues. In nucleotides, the CDR3 is TGTGCCAGCAGCCCGAGGACAGGGATGTCTTACAGTCCCAAAAACATTCAGTACTTC. This translates into CASSPRTGMSYSPKNIQYF.

The chain combines TRBV7-9 with TRBJ2-7; D possibly corresponds to TRBD1 (5 bases). Germline CDR1 SEHNR, CDR2 FQNEAQ (reference sequence). Trimming removed 5 bases at V and 4 bases at J, with 15 bases between. The CDR3 is 14 amino acids. CDR3 in DNA: TGTGCCAGCAGCCCAACAGTGGACAAATACGAGCAGTACTTC. This gives the protein CASSPTVDKYEQYF.

The genes are TRBV12-3 or TRBV12-4 and TRBJ2-7, with D hard to call. Between the trimmed V and J ends, which lost 7 bases and 9 bases, there was a span of 16 bases. The CDR3 contains 12 residues. The CDR3 spells CASTIGRAAQYF. CDR3 coding DNA: TGTGCCAGCACCATCGGTCGCGCGGCGCAGTACTTC.

The V gene is TRBV2, the J gene TRBJ1-2; D ambiguous. The ends were cut back, 9 bases at V and 2 bases at J, with 4 bases in the middle. CDR1 is SNHLY and CDR2 is FYNNEI in the germline V gene. The CDR3 contains 10 residues. CDR3 amino acids: CASLNYGYTF. CDR3 sequence (DNA): TGTGCCAGTTTAAACTATGGCTACACCTTC.

This clone appeared once. The rearrangement joins TRBV6-5 to TRBJ1-2, with D maybe TRBD1 (6 bases). There are 12 residues in the CDR3. Germline V gives CDR1 MNHEY, CDR2 SVGAGI. V was trimmed by 6 bases and J by 8 bases, leaving 13 bases between them. In DNA form, the CDR3 reads TGTGCCAGCAGGCCTGACAGGTTCGGCTACACCTTC. This gives the protein CASRPDRFGYTF.

The rearrangement links TRBV2 to TRBJ2-3; D is uncertain. V was pared by 6 bases and J by 5 bases, with 3 bases between. The CDR3 is 10 amino acids. Germline-derived CDR1 and CDR2 are SNHLY and FYNNEI. The CDR3 protein is CASSGDTQYF. CDR3 coding DNA: TGTGCCAGCAGCGGAGATACGCAGTATTTT.

This sequence joins TRBV14 and TRBJ2-5, with D maybe TRBD1 (6 bases). V was trimmed by 6 bases and J by 7 bases, leaving 18 bases between them. The CDR3 spans 14 residues. Germline V lookup: CDR1 SGHDN, CDR2 FVKESK. CDR3 region: CASRTTDRRWTQYF. The DNA for the CDR3 is TGTGCCAGCAGAACGACAGACAGGCGGTGGACCCAGTACTTC.

This clone has just a few counts. The chain is built from TRBV9 and TRBJ2-3; no clear D. The germline V gene has CDR1 SGDLS and CDR2 YYNGEE. CDR3 length equals 15 residues. Trimming pared 3 bases from V and 2 bases from J, leaving 13 bases between. CDR3 amino acids: CASSDMGHSTDTQYF. The CDR3 nucleotides read TGTGCCAGCAGCGATATGGGCCACTCCACAGATACGCAGTATTTT.

This clone was detected once. V gene TRBV6-5 combines with J gene TRBJ1-5; 8 bases match TRBD1. V shed 3 bases and J 6 bases; nucleotides not matched to a gene: 7. The germline V gene encodes CDR1 MNHEY and CDR2 SVGAGI. This CDR3 region has 15 residues. Written as DNA, the CDR3 is TGTGCCAGCAGTTATGGACAGGGTATAGGTCAGCCCCAGCATTTT. Translated, it gives CASSYGQGIGQPQHF.

The rearrangement links TRBV28 to TRBJ2-7, with D maybe TRBD1 (5 bases). Germline assignment: CDR1 MDHEN and CDR2 SYDVKM. Trimming took 4 bases from V and 3 from J, leaving 10 bases between them. The CDR3 loop spans 13 amino acids. CDR3 protein: CASSSDSRYEQYF. The CDR3 DNA follows: TGTGCCAGCAGTTCTGACAGTCGCTACGAGCAGTACTTC.